The present entry profiles one T cell receptor beta chain with its context. This CDR3 has 19 amino acids. J was trimmed by 5 bases and V by 1 base; bases with no gene match: 22. Germline V gene data show CDR1 as GTSNPN and CDR2 as SVGIG (reference sequence). The data are from a study of blood T cell repertoires in COVID-19. Turning to the study itself: Specimens from acute and convalescent COVID-19 originated in the United States, Italy and Spain. The cDNA or gDNA used as material had been derived from T cells, B-cell-depleted T cells, or PBMCs.

Original processing methods: Quantification of nucleated cells was approximated via reference gene primer amplification. Assay: immunoSEQ multiplex PCR; the TCRdb copy retains only in-frame clones and omits some. From that table come the V and J calls and clone size; the DNA was used to work out D and trimming. The data show around 200,000 clones, roughly 80% seen once. The specimen sequenced was peripheral blood. The TCR was taken from a woman aged 80 or over with acute or convalescent COVID-19. V is TRBV30 and J is TRBJ2-5, with TRBD2 matching 7 bases. The CDR3: CAWSGGPLTSLGERETQYF. The CDR3 DNA reads as TGTGCCTGGAGTGGAGGACCCTTGACTAGCTTGGGGGAGAGGGAGACCCAGTACTTC.